What follows are 17 T cell receptor beta chains derived from one specimen sequenced in a study of Ad26.COV2.S vaccination and SARS-CoV-2 variants. Produced via immunoSEQ multiplex PCR; TCRdb's table is partial and in-frame only. The sample shows roughly 300,000 clones, around 89% of them seen only once. Treatment given: roughly 19 received Ad26.COV2.S at low or high dose, single or two shots; about 5 received placebo; per-sample allocation not given. Material that was analyzed had been drawn on day 63 after the first vaccine or placebo injection. The material was peripheral blood, obtained in a trial of Ad26.COV2.S vaccine versus placebo. The source of these receptors is a person aged 18-65 years who received the Ad26.COV2.S COVID-19 vaccine or a placebo.

The J gene is TRBJ1-2, the V gene TRBV19; tentatively, D is TRBD1 (5 bases). This CDR3 has 14 amino acids. V dropped 5 bases and J dropped 2 bases, with 12 bases sitting between them. In germline, CDR1 is LNHDA, CDR2 SQIVND (reference sequence). CDR3 sequence (DNA): TGTGCCAGTAGTCGCCGGGACGGCAACTATGGCTACACCTTC. This sequence encodes CASSRRDGNYGYTF.

V is TRBV7-9 and J is TRBJ1-1; D remains unclear. Per the germline V gene, CDR1 is SEHNR and CDR2 is FQNEAQ (reference sequence). The germline V and J ends were trimmed by 1 base and 1 base, with 13 bases remaining between them. This CDR3 has 16 amino acids. The CDR3 nucleotides read TGTGCCAGCAGCTTAGATGTGGAAAGGGAGAACACTGAAGCTTTCTTT. The encoded protein is CASSLDVERENTEAFF.

This chain joins TRBV7-9 and TRBJ2-5; D may be TRBD2 (6 bases). The CDR3 length is 14 residues. Germline CDR1 SEHNR, CDR2 FQNEAQ (reference sequence). Trimming took off 7 bases at V and 2 bases at J, with 14 bases between the two ends. DNA for the CDR3: TGTGCCAGCACCCTAGGAGGGGAACAAGAGACCCAGTACTTC. Its translation is CASTLGGEQETQYF.

The rearrangement links TRBV14 to TRBJ1-2; perhaps TRBD1 as D (5 bases). V lost 2 bases, J lost 4 bases, and 5 bases lay in between. This CDR3 is 12 amino acids long. Per the germline V gene, CDR1 is SGHDN and CDR2 is FVKESK. The DNA for the CDR3 is TGTGCCAGCAGCCAAACAGGCTATGGCTACACCTTC. Its protein product is CASSQTGYGYTF.

The rearrangement links TRBV27 to TRBJ2-2; D may be TRBD1 (6 bases). This CDR3 is built from 15 residues. CDR1 is MNHEY and CDR2 is SMNVEV in the germline V gene (reference sequence). The germline V and J ends were trimmed by 6 bases and 8 bases, with 19 bases remaining between them. The CDR3 coding sequence is TGTGCCAGCAGAACCTCAGGGGCGTCAACGGGGGAGCTGTTTTTT. Translating it yields CASRTSGASTGELFF.

This clone occurred a few times. CDR3 DNA sequence: TGTGCCACCAGCAGACGGAAAGATTCCTACGAGCAGTACTTC. Translating gives CATSRRKDSYEQYF. The chain uses TRBV15 and TRBJ2-7, with no clear D. Trimming took 2 bases from V and 1 from J, leaving 9 bases between them. The CDR3 has 14 amino acids. Germline CDR1 and CDR2: LNHNV and YYDKDF (reference sequence).

This CDR3 is CATSDATRGAGPGGYNEQFF. In DNA form, the CDR3 reads TGTGCCACCAGTGATGCCACGCGGGGAGCGGGCCCAGGGGGCTACAATGAGCAGTTCTTC. This chain links TRBV24-1 with TRBJ2-1, with D possibly being TRBD1 (7 bases). V lost 3 bases, J lost 3 bases, and 26 bases lay in between. CDR3 length: 20 amino acids. Germline V gene sequence: CDR1 KGHDR, CDR2 SFDVKD.

The chain uses TRBV28 and TRBJ2-4; 7 bases fit TRBD1. The CDR3 contains 20 residues. Germline loops: CDR1 MDHEN, CDR2 SYDVKM. Trimming at V came to 5 bases and at J to 0 bases, leaving 19 bases not matched to a gene. CDR3 amino acids: CASSPMPRQGTPLAKNIQYF. CDR3 nucleotide sequence: TGTGCCAGCAGTCCTATGCCCCGACAGGGTACCCCCTTAGCCAAAAACATTCAGTACTTC. The whole variable domain, filled in from reference TRBV28 and TRBJ2-4, reads DVKVTQSSRYLVKRTGEKVFLECVQDMDHENMFWYRQDPGLGLRLIYFSYDVKMKEKGDIPEGYSVSREKKERFSLILESASTNQTSMYLCASSPMPRQGTPLAKNIQYFGAGTRLSVL.

The CDR3 DNA sequence: TGTGCCAGCAGCTTCCCGACAGGGGGAAGGGGCTACACCTTC. Protein: CASSFPTGGRGYTF. The chain recombines TRBV5-4 with TRBJ1-2; 9 bases are a match to TRBD1. The trim removed 2 bases at V and 8 bases at J, leaving 7 bases unmatched. The length of the CDR3 is 14 residues. CDR1 is SGHNT, CDR2 YYREEE, per germline (reference sequence). The full variable domain, with the rest looked up from reference TRBV5-4 and TRBJ1-2, is ETGVTQSPTHLIKTRGQQVTLRCSSQSGHNTVSWYQQALGQGPQFIFQYYREEENGRGNFPPRFSGLQFPNYSSELNVNALELDDSALYLCASSFPTGGRGYTFGSGTRLTVV.

This clone was counted a few times. V usage is TRBV4-3 and J usage is TRBJ2-7; maybe TRBD2 (5 bases). The CDR3 covers 16 residues. V shed 1 base and J shed 4 bases, with 17 bases lying between them. Germline V lookup: CDR1 LGHNA, CDR2 YSLEER. CDR3 coding DNA: TGCGCCAGCAGCCAAGGAGGCCAGTCGGGAACTTACGAGCAGTACTTC. Protein sequence: CASSQGGQSGTYEQYF.

The chain joins TRBV19 to TRBJ2-1; TRBD2 matches 13 bases. CDR1 and CDR2 (germline): LNHDA, SQIVND (reference sequence). The CDR3 sequence is 16 residues long. J lost 6 bases, V lost 4 bases, and 6 bases had no gene match. CDR3 coding DNA: TGTGCCAGTAGTACCACGGGACTAGCGGGGAGCAATGAGCAGTTCTTC. Its translation: CASSTTGLAGSNEQFF.

The gene calls are TRBV5-1 and TRBJ1-1, with D unclear. CDR1 is SGHRS and CDR2 is YFSETQ in the germline V gene. Trimming pared 5 bases from V and 0 bases from J, leaving 20 bases between. CDR3 length equals 17 residues. In nucleotides, the CDR3 is TGCGCCAGCAGTGTTCCTGGTCTGGGCTTAATGAACACTGAAGCTTTCTTT. It codes for CASSVPGLGLMNTEAFF.

The chain couples TRBV19 to TRBJ1-1; possibly TRBD1 for D (5 bases). Germline V lookup: CDR1 LNHDA, CDR2 SQIVND (reference sequence). CDR3 length: 13 residues. V was cut by 2 bases and J by 3 bases, with 7 bases left in between. The CDR3 loop reads CASSISRDTEAFF. CDR3 coding DNA: TGTGCCAGTAGTATAAGCAGGGACACTGAAGCTTTCTTT.

The rearrangement links TRBV5-1 to TRBJ1-2; D ambiguous. This CDR3 has 14 amino acids. From germline, CDR1 is SGHRS and CDR2 YFSETQ. V dropped 0 bases and J dropped 7 bases, with 13 bases sitting between them. CDR3 in amino acids: CASSLATDTSGYTF. Written as DNA, the CDR3 is TGCGCCAGCAGCTTGGCCACTGACACCAGTGGCTACACCTTC.

V usage is TRBV19 and J usage is TRBJ1-1, with D possibly TRBD1 on 5 matching bases. Germline V CDR1 and CDR2: LNHDA, SQIVND (reference sequence). Trimming shortened V by 3 bases and J by 1 base, and 12 bases separated the two germline ends. The CDR3 has 15 amino acids. The DNA of the CDR3 is TGTGCCAGTAGTATGTTAGGGGAGGAGAACACTGAAGCTTTCTTT. It encodes CASSMLGEENTEAFF. The full variable domain, completed using reference TRBV19 and TRBJ1-1, is DGGITQSPKYLFRKEGQNVTLSCEQNLNHDAMYWYRQDPGQGLRLIYYSQIVNDFQKGDIAEGYSVSREKKESFPLTVTSAQKNPTAFYLCASSMLGEENTEAFFGQGTRLTVV.

This clone came up a few times. This chain links TRBV28 with TRBJ2-7; D is perhaps TRBD2 (5 bases). Between the trimmed V and J ends, which lost 5 bases and 0 bases, there was a span of 14 bases. This CDR3 comprises 15 residues. Per germline, CDR1 MDHEN and CDR2 SYDVKM. This CDR3 reads CASSPSDWSSYEQYF. The CDR3 nucleotides read TGTGCCAGCAGTCCGTCGGACTGGAGCTCCTACGAGCAGTACTTC. Together with reference TRBV28 and TRBJ2-7, the CDR3 gives the full variable domain: DVKVTQSSRYLVKRTGEKVFLECVQDMDHENMFWYRQDPGLGLRLIYFSYDVKMKEKGDIPEGYSVSREKKERFSLILESASTNQTSMYLCASSPSDWSSYEQYFGPGTRLTVT.

The chain is built from TRBV7-2 and TRBJ2-1; TRBD2 aligns across 13 bases. The CDR3 runs 16 residues. Germline CDR1 and CDR2: SGHTA and FQGNSA. V gave up 5 bases and J gave up 7 bases; unmatched junction bases: 8. CDR3 coding DNA: TGTGCCAGCAGCCCCAGGACTAGCGGGGGTACGAATGAGCAGTTCTTC. This gives the protein CASSPRTSGGTNEQFF.